These 5 T cell receptor beta chains were sequenced from one sample in a study of CD8 T cells in Susac syndrome. Reverse transcription of 0.5 to 1 ug RNA was performed with random hexamers. MiXCR, applied by TCRdb to the immunoSEQ multiplex PCR reads, yields one record per CDR3 protein. The table includes 180,000 or so distinct CDR3 sequences, 90% to 95% detected once. Sequences were obtained from CD4+ T cells from PBMCs. Receptors were obtained from a human donor in good health.

CDR3 residues: CASGGGETQYF. DNA for the CDR3: TGTGCCAGCGGGGGTGGAGAGACCCAGTACTTC. This sequence joins TRBV14 and TRBJ2-5, with D perhaps being TRBD1 or TRBD2 (5 bases each). This CDR3 contains 11 residues. V shed 8 bases and J shed 4 bases, with 8 bases lying between them. CDR1 and CDR2 (germline): SGHDN, FVKESK.

The J gene is TRBJ2-5, the V gene TRBV3-1; 11 nucleotides agree with TRBD1. Germline CDR1 and CDR2: LGHDT and YNNKEL (reference sequence). This CDR3 is built from 18 residues. Unmatched junction bases numbered 12, after V lost 2 bases and J lost 4 bases. The CDR3 region is CASSQNHGGQGAPETQYF. CDR3 DNA: TGTGCCAGCAGCCAAAACCACGGAGGACAGGGGGCCCCAGAGACCCAGTACTTC.

This rearrangement joins TRBV24-1 to TRBJ2-5; perhaps D is TRBD1 or TRBD2 (5 bases each). CDR3 length: 12 residues. V was clipped by 5 bases and J by 7 bases, with 10 bases between them. CDR1 is KGHDR and CDR2 is SFDVKD in the germline V gene. The DNA of the CDR3 is TGTGCCACCAGTGCCGAGGGGACGACCCAGTACTTC. It yields the protein CATSAEGTTQYF.

V and J are TRBV27 and TRBJ2-1, with 9 bases identical to TRBD2. Germline CDR1 and CDR2: MNHEY and SMNVEV (reference sequence). V shed 3 bases and J 7 bases; nucleotides not matched to a gene: 7. The CDR3 is 15 residues long. The CDR3 nucleotides read TGTGCCAGCAGTTTGGGTAGCGGGAGTACGAATGAGCAGTTCTTC. Translation: CASSLGSGSTNEQFF.

The count of this clonotype is one. The chain recombines TRBV28 with TRBJ2-2; the D gene is possibly TRBD1 (5 bases). With 5 bases removed from V and 5 bases from J, the gap between germline ends came to 15 bases. CDR3 length: 15 residues. CDR1 and CDR2 (germline): MDHEN, SYDVKM. In nucleotides, the CDR3 is TGTGCCAGCAGTCACTGGACACGCCGGACCGGGGAGCTGTTTTTT. Amino acid sequence: CASSHWTRRTGELFF.